This T cell receptor (beta chain) was profiled in a study of blood T cells in healthy people across ages. General study results and limits: Fewer expanded clones and more diversity marked long-lived versus aged donors. The study found TCR beta diversity correlated strongly with naive T cell percentage.

Next came a second PCR, run for about 6 to 12 cycles, which used a sample-barcoded 5' primer along with a J-beta primer mix. Each CDR3 protein gets one entry after TCRdb re-called the 5' RACE reads with MiXCR. The sample records over 700,000 distinct CDR3 sequences, just under 25% being singletons. This clonotype was seen more than once but under ten times. Its specificity is not known. Trimming pared 5 bases from V and 10 bases from J, leaving 14 bases between. Germline V gives CDR1 SGHTA, CDR2 FQGNSA. CDR3 length: 13 residues. The sample was also linked to a second study, of T cells of mothers and their children.

Sequencing used blood. This rearrangement joins TRBV7-2 to TRBJ2-2, with TRBD1 as a possible D gene (5 bases). This sequence originates from a boy aged 10-17 years in good health. CDR3 sequence reads: CASSKPGIVELFF. The CDR3 DNA follows: TGTGCCAGCAGCAAACCAGGGATTGTGGAGCTGTTTTTT.